This TCR beta chain was found in a study of cytomegalovirus exposure and HLA in healthy donors. Study-wide findings and caveats: In vitro checks showed that a few CMV-associated chains really do target CMV antigens. It is likely that the observed cluster of highly shared sequence variants was a sequencing artifact. Follow-up analysis later connected one missense variant in DCLRE1C with trimming of TCR beta V- and J-genes.

In the PCR, 60 Vbeta and 13 Jbeta primers were used. The assay was immunoSEQ multiplex PCR, and TCRdb's table has in-frame clones only and misses some. The data contain 100,000 to 150,000 clones, 60% to 75% of them singletons. J gave up 2 bases and V 5 bases, and 4 bases lay outside the gene matches. This CDR3 contains 14 residues. Per the germline V gene, CDR1 is PRHDT and CDR2 is FYEKMQ (reference sequence). With regard to this clone: Its antigen remains unidentified.

The genes are TRBV13 and TRBJ2-7; 9 nucleotides line up with TRBD1. Sequenced material: PBMCs. This receptor was obtained from a woman between 45 and 60 years old in good health and CMV-seropositive. The CDR3 region is CASSPRDRAYEQYF. The CDR3 nucleotides are TGTGCCAGCAGCCCGAGGGACAGGGCCTACGAGCAGTACTTC.